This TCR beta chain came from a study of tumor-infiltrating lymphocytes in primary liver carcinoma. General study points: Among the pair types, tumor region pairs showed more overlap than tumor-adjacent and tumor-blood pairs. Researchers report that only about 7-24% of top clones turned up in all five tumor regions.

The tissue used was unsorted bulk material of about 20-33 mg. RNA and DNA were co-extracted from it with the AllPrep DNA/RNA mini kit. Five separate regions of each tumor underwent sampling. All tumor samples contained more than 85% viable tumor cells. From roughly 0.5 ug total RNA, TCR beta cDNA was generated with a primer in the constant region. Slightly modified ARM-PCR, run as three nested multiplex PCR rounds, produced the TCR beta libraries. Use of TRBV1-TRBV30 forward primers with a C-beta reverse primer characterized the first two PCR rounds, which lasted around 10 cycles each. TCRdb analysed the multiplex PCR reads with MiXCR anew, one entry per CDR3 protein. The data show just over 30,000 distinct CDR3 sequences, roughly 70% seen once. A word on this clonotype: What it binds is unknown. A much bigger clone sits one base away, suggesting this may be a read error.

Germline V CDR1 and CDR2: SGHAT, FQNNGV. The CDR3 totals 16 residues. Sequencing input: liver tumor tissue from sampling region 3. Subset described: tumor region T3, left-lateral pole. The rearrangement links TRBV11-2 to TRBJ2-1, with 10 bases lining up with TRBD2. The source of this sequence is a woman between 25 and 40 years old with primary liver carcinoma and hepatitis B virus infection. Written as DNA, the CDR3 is TGTGCCAGCAGCTCGGGAACACTAGCGGGAAACAATGAGCCGTTCTTC. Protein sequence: CASSSGTLAGNNEPFF.